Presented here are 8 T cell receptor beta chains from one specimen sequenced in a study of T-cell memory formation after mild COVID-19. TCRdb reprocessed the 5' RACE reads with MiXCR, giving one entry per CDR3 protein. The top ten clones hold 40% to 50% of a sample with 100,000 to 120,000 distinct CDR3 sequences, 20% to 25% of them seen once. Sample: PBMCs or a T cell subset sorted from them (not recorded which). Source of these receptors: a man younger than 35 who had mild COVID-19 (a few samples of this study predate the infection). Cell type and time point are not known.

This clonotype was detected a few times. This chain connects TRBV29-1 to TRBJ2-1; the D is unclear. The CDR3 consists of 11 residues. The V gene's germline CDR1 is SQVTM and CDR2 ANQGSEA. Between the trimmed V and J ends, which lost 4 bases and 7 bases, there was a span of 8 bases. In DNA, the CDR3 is TGCAGCGTTGTATGGATGAATGAGCAGTTCTTC. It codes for CSVVWMNEQFF.

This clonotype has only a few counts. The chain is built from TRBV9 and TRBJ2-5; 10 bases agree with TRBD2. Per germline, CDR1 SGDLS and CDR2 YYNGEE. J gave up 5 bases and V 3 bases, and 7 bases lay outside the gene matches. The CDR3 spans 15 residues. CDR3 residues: CASSAGLASLETQYF. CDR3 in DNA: TGTGCCAGCAGCGCGGGACTAGCGAGTTTGGAGACCCAGTACTTC.

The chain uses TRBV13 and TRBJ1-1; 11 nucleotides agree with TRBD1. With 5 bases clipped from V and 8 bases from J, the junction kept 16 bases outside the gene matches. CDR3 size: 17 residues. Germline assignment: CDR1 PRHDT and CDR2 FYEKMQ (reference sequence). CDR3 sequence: CASSLRTGGLVITEAFF. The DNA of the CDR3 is TGTGCCAGCAGCCTCCGGACAGGGGGCTTGGTCATTACCGAAGCTTTCTTT.

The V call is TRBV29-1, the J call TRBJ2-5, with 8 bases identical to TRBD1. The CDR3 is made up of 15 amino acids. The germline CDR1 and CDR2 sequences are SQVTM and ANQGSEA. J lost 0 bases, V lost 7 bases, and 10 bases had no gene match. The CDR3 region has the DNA TGCAGCGCTGACATGGGACAGGAGGACCAAGAGACCCAGTACTTC. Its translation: CSADMGQEDQETQYF.

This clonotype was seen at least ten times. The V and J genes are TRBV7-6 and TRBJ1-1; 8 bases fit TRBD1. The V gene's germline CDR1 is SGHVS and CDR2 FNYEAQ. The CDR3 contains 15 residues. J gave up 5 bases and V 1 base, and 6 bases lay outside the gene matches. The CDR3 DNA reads TGTGCCAGCAGCTTAGGGACAGGGTTAAAGACTGAAGCTTTCTTT. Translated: CASSLGTGLKTEAFF.

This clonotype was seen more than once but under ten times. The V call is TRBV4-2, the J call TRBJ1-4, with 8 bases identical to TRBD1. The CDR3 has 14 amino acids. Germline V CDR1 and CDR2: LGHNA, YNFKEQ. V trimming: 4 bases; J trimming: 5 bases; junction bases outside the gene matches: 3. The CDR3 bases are TGTGCCAGCAGCCGACAGGGGAGGAATGAAAAACTGTTTTTT. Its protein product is CASSRQGRNEKLFF.

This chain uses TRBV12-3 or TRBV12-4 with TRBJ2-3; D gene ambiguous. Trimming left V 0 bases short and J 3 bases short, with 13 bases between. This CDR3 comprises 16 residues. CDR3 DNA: TGTGCCAGCAGTTTAGCGTTCACCCCAGCTACAGATACGCAGTATTTT. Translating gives CASSLAFTPATDTQYF.

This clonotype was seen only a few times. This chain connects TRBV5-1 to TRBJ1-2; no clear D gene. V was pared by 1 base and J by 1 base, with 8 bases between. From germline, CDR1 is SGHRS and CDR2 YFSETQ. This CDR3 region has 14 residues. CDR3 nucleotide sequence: TGCGCCAGCAGCTTGAGGTTCGGTAACTATGGCTACACCTTC. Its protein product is CASSLRFGNYGYTF.